This TCR beta chain was found in a study of blood T cell repertoires in COVID-19. Assay: immunoSEQ multiplex PCR; the TCRdb copy retains only in-frame clones and omits some. The sample gives a few hundred thousand clones, roughly 85% of which show up once; roughly 3.3% is in the top ten. The length of the CDR3 is 16 residues. Germline V gene data show CDR1 as ENHRY and CDR2 as SYGVKD. V lost 7 bases, J lost 4 bases, and 7 bases stayed unmatched. The specimen was peripheral blood. J is TRBJ2-2 and V is TRBV10-3; 12 bases match TRBD2. This clonotype was obtained from a woman aged 18-35 years with acute or convalescent COVID-19. The CDR3 spells CAINAASGRATGELFF. CDR3 nucleotides: TGTGCCATCAACGCGGCTAGCGGGAGGGCCACCGGGGAGCTGTTTTTT.